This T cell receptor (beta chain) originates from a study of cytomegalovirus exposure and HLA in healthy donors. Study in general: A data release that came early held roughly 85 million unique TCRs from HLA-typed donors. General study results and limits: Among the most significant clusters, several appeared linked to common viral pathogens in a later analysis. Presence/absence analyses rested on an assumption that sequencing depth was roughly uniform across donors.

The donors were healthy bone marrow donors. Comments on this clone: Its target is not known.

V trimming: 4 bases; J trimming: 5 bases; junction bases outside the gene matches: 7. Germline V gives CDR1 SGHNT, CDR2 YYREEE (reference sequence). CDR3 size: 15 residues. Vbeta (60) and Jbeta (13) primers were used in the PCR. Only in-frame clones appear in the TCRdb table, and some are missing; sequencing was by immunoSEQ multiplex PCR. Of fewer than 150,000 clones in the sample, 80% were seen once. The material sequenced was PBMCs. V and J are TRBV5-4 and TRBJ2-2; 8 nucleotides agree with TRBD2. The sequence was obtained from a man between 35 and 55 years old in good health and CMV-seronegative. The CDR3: CASSLLASGTGELFF. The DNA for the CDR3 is TGTGCCAGCAGCCTCCTGGCTAGCGGGACCGGGGAGCTGTTTTTT.